This T cell receptor (beta chain) was obtained from a study of cytomegalovirus exposure and HLA in healthy donors. Notes on the study in general: Cytomegalovirus-associated TCR beta chains were listed, numbering roughly 150.

Germline CDR1 is SGHRS and CDR2 is YFSETQ. V was pared by 4 bases and J by 8 bases, with 9 bases of the junction left unmatched. The CDR3 is 14 amino acids. Primers for the PCR totalled 60 Vbeta and 13 Jbeta. Generated by immunoSEQ multiplex PCR, the TCRdb table keeps only in-frame clones and is missing some. The sample shows approximately 120,000 clones, approximately 71% of them seen only once. Worth noting for this clone: Antigen unknown.

The gene calls are TRBV5-1 and TRBJ2-1, with 7 positions matching TRBD1. This clonotype originated in a man aged 40-49 years in good health and CMV-seronegative. The sequenced sample consisted of PBMCs. The CDR3 nucleotides are TGCGCCAGCAGCGCACTACAGGGGCCCCATGAGCAGTTCTTC. Translated, it gives CASSALQGPHEQFF.